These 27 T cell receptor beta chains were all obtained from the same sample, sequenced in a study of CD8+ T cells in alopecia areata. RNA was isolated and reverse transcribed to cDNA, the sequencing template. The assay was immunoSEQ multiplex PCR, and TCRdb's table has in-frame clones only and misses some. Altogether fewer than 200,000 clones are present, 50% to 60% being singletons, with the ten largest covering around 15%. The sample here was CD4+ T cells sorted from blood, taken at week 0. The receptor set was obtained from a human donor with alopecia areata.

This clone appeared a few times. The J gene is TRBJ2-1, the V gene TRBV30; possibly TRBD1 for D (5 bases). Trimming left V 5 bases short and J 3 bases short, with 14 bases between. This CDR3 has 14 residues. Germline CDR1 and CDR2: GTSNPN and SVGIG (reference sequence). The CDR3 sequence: CAWSRQTLYNEQFF. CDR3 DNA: TGTGCCTGGTCTCGACAGACCCTCTACAATGAGCAGTTCTTC.

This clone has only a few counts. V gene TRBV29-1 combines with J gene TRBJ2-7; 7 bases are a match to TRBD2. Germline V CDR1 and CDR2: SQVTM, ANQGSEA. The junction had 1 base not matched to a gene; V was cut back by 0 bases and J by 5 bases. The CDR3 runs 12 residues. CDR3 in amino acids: CSVEEGGNEQYF. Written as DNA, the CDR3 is TGCAGCGTTGAAGAGGGAGGGAACGAGCAGTACTTC.

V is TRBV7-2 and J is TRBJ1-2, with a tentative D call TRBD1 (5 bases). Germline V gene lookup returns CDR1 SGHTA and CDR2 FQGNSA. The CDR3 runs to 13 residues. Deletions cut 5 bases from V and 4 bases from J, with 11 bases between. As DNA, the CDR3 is TGTGCCAGCAGCGGCCGACAGACCTATGGCTACACCTTC. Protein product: CASSGRQTYGYTF. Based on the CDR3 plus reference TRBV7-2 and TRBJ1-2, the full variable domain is GAGVSQSPSNKVTEKGKDVELRCDPISGHTALYWYRQSLGQGLEFLIYFQGNSAPDKSGLPSDRFSAERTGGSVSTLTIQRTQQEDSAVYLCASSGRQTYGYTFGSGTRLTVV.

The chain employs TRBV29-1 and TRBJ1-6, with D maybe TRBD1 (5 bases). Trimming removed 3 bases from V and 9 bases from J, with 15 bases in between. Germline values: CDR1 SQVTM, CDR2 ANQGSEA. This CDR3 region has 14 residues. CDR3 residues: CSVDTTGLGSPLHF. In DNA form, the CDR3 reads TGCAGCGTTGATACTACGGGGCTAGGTTCACCCCTCCACTTT.

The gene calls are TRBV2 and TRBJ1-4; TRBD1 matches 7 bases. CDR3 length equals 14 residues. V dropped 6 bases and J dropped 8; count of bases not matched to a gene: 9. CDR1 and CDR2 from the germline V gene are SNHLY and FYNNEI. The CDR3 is CASSTDRVGEKLFF. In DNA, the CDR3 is TGTGCCAGCAGCACCGACAGGGTGGGGGAAAAACTGTTTTTT.

CDR3 bases: TGTGCCAGCAGACTAGCAGGGAATCAGCCCCAGCATTTT. Residues: CASRLAGNQPQHF. The rearrangement links TRBV7-2 to TRBJ1-5; weak D call: TRBD1 (5 bases). The CDR3 covers 13 residues. CDR1 is SGHTA and CDR2 is FQGNSA in the germline V gene. V lost 6 bases to trimming and J lost 4 bases, with 10 bases between them.

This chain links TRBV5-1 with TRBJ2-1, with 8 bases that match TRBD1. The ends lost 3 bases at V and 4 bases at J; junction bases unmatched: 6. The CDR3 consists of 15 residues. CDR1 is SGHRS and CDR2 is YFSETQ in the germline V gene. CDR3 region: CASSSTGTGYNEQFF. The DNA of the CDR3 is TGCGCCAGCAGCTCTACCGGGACAGGTTACAATGAGCAGTTCTTC. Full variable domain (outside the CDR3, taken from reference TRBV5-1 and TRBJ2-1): KAGVTQTPRYLIKTRGQQVTLSCSPISGHRSVSWYQQTPGQGLQFLFEYFSETQRNKGNFPGRFSGRQFSNSRSEMNVSTLELGDSALYLCASSSTGTGYNEQFFGPGTRLTVL.

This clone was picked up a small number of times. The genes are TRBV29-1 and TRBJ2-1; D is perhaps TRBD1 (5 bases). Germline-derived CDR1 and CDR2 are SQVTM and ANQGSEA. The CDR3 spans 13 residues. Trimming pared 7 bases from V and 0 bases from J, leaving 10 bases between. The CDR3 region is CSATDNSYNEQFF. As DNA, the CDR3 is TGCAGCGCAACGGACAACTCCTACAATGAGCAGTTCTTC.

The CDR3 spells CASSDQGQTNYGYTF. DNA of the CDR3: TGTGCCAGCAGCGACCAGGGACAGACAAACTATGGCTACACCTTC. The V gene is TRBV9, the J gene TRBJ1-2; 7 bases match TRBD1. The trim removed 3 bases at V and 2 bases at J, leaving 7 bases unmatched. From germline, CDR1 is SGDLS and CDR2 YYNGEE. There are 15 residues in the CDR3.

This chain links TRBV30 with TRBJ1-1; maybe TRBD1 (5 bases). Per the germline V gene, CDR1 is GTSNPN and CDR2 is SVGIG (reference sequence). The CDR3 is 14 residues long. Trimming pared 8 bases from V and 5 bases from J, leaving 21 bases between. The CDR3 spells CAAQARREGTEAFF. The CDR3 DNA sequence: TGTGCCGCACAGGCACGCAGGGAGGGGACTGAAGCTTTCTTT.

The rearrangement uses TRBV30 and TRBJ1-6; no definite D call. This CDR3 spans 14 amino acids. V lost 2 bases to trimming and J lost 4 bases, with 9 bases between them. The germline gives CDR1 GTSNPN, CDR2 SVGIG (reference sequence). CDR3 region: CAWSRRPYNSPLHF. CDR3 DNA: TGTGCCTGGAGTCGCCGTCCTTATAATTCACCCCTCCACTTT.

This chain's CDR3 is CASSPNSGNTIYF. CDR3 coding DNA: TGTGCCAGCAGCCCCAACTCTGGAAACACCATATATTTT. The chain combines TRBV27 with TRBJ1-3; D unclear. Per germline, CDR1 MNHEY and CDR2 SMNVEV (reference sequence). Between the trimmed V and J ends, which lost 6 bases and 0 bases, there was a span of 6 bases. The CDR3 length is 13 residues.

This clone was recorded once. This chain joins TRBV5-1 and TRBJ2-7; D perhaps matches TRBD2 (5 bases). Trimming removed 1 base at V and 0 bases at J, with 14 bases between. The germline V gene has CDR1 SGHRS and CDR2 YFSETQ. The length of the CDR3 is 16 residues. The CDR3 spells CASSLRRQTGSYEQYF. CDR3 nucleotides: TGCGCCAGCAGCTTGCGGAGGCAGACCGGCTCCTACGAGCAGTACTTC. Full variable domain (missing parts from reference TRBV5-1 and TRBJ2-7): KAGVTQTPRYLIKTRGQQVTLSCSPISGHRSVSWYQQTPGQGLQFLFEYFSETQRNKGNFPGRFSGRQFSNSRSEMNVSTLELGDSALYLCASSLRRQTGSYEQYFGPGTRLTVT.

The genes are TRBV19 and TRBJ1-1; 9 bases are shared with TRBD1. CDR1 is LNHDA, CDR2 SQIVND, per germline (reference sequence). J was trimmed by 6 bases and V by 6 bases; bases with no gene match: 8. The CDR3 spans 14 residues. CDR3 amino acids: CASRNDRGRAEAFF. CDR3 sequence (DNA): TGTGCCAGTAGGAATGACAGGGGGAGGGCTGAAGCTTTCTTT.

CDR3 sequence reads: CATSRDSVDRSAYF. The CDR3 DNA follows: TGTGCCACCAGCAGAGATTCGGTCGATAGGTCAGCGTACTTC. The chain is built from TRBV15 and TRBJ2-4; no firm D call. The germline CDR1 and CDR2 sequences are LNHNV and YYDKDF (reference sequence). This CDR3 has 14 amino acids. The V gene lost 0 bases and the J gene lost 15 bases, with 18 bases spanning the gap.

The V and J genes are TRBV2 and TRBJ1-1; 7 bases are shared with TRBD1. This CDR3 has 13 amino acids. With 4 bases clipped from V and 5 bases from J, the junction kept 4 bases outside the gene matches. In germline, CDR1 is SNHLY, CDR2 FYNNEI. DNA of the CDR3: TGTGCCAGCAGTGGACAGGGCCTGACTGAAGCTTTCTTT. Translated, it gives CASSGQGLTEAFF.

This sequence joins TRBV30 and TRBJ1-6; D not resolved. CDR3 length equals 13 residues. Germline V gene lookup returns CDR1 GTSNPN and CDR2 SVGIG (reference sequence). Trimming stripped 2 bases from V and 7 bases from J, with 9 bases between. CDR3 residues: CAWSLENNSPLHF. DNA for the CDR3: TGTGCCTGGAGTCTTGAAAACAATTCACCCCTCCACTTT.

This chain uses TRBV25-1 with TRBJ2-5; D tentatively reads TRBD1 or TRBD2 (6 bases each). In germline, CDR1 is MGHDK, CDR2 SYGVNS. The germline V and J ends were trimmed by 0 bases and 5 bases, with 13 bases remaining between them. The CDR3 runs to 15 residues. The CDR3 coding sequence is TGTGCCAGCAGTGAATATGATGGGGGGCCGGAGACCCAGTACTTC. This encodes CASSEYDGGPETQYF.

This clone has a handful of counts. The CDR3 reads CAWSGVRVGQGYTF. The CDR3 bases are TGTGCCTGGAGTGGGGTGAGGGTAGGCCAGGGCTACACCTTC. This chain joins TRBV30 and TRBJ1-2; no clear D gene. CDR1 and CDR2 from the germline V gene are GTSNPN and SVGIG (reference sequence). V lost 1 base to trimming and J lost 8 bases, with 17 bases between them. This CDR3 has 14 amino acids.

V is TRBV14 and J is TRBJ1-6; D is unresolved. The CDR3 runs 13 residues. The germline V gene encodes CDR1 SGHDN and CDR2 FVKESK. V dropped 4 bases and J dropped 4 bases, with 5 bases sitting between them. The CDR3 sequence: CASSLNYNSPLHF. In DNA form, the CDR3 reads TGTGCCAGCAGCCTCAATTATAATTCACCCCTCCACTTT.

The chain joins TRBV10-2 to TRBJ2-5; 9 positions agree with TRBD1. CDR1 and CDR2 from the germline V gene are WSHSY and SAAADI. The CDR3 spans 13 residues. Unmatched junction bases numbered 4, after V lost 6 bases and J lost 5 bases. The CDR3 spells CASSGQGMETQYF. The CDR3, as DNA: TGCGCCAGCAGCGGACAGGGGATGGAGACCCAGTACTTC.

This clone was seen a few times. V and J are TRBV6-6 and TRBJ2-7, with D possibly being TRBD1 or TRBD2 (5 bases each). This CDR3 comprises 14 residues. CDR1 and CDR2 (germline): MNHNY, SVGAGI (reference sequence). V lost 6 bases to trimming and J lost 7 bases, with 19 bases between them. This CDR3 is CASSFPGTSREQYF. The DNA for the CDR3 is TGTGCCAGCAGCTTTCCTGGGACCTCTCGGGAGCAGTACTTC.

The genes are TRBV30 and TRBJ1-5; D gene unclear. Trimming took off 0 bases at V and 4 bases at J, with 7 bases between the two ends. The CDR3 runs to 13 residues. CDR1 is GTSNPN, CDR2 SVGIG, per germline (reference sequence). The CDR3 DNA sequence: TGTGCCTGGAGTGTCCAGAAGAATCAGCCCCAGCATTTT. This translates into CAWSVQKNQPQHF. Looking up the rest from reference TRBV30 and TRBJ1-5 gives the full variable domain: SQTIHQWPATLVQPVGSPLSLECTVEGTSNPNLYWYRQAAGRGLQLLFYSVGIGQISSEVPQNLSASRPQDRQFILSSKKLLLSDSGFYLCAWSVQKNQPQHFGDGTRLSIL.

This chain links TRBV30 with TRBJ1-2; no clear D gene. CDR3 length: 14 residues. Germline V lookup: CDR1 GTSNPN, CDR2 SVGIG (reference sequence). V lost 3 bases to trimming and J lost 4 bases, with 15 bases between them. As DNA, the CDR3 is TGTGCCTGGAGCGGGTCAAATCCGCGCTATGGCTACACCTTC. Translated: CAWSGSNPRYGYTF.

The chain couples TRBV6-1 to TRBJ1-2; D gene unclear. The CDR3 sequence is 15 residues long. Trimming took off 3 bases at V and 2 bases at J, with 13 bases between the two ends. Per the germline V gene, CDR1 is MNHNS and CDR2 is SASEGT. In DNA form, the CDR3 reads TGTGCCAGCAGTGATCCTTTTGGTGGGAACTATGGCTACACCTTC. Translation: CASSDPFGGNYGYTF.

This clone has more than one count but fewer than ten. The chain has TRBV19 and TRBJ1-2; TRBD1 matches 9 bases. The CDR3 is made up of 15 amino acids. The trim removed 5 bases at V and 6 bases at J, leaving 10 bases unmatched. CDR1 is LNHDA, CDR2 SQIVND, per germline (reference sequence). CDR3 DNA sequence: TGTGCCAGTAGTTTCCGGGACAGGGTGAAAGATGGCTACACCTTC. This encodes CASSFRDRVKDGYTF.

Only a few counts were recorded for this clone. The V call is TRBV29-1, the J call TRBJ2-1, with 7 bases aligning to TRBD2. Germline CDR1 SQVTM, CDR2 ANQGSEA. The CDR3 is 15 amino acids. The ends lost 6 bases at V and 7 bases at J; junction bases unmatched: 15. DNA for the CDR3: TGCAGCGTGAGGGGAAGCGGGGTTGGGTGGAATGAGCAGTTCTTC. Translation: CSVRGSGVGWNEQFF.